The 8 T cell receptor beta chains below all came from one sample that was sequenced in a study of T cell responses to AZD1222 COVID-19 vaccine (dated by TCRdb to about 2021). The library was produced with the immunoSEQ multiplex PCR assay. Imported from immuneACCESS, the table was reduced by TCRdb to in-frame sequences with V and J called. These copies leave out some clones; in studies compared against another copy, an unresolved V gene accounts for under half, and the cause of the remainder is not known. The sample has approximately 130,000 clones on record, nearly 95% of them singletons. Of the sample, around 0.91% is held by the ten largest clones. The label giving this sample's time point can be read as: baseline before first vaccination. The specimen was peripheral blood, collected on day 0 of AZD1222 vaccination. The receptor set was obtained from an adult in good health.

This clone occurred once. The chain is built from TRBV7-8 and TRBJ1-1; D may be TRBD1 (6 bases). V was shortened by 6 bases and J by 0 bases, with 11 bases between the two germline ends. CDR1 is SGHVS and CDR2 is FQNEAQ in the germline V gene. The CDR3 extends over 14 amino acids. CDR3 residues: CASSPGGVNTEAFF. The DNA for the CDR3 is TGTGCCAGCAGTCCGGGGGGCGTGAACACTGAAGCTTTCTTT.

This chain joins TRBV7-9 and TRBJ1-1, with D hard to call. V lost 5 bases, J lost 6 bases, and 10 bases lay in between. The CDR3 has 12 residues. Per the germline V gene, CDR1 is SEHNR and CDR2 is FQNEAQ (reference sequence). The DNA of the CDR3 is TGTGCCAGCAGCCAGAGTGGTCCTGAAGCTTTCTTT. Translated: CASSQSGPEAFF.

This chain uses TRBV6-1 with TRBJ1-2; D unresolved. CDR1 is MNHNS, CDR2 SASEGT, per germline. The CDR3 is 16 amino acids. The V gene lost 0 bases and the J gene lost 5 bases, with 16 bases spanning the gap. CDR3 nucleotide sequence: TGTGCCAGCAGTGAAGCGGGTGGGCAGTCAGCGTATGGCTACACCTTC. This gives the protein CASSEAGGQSAYGYTF.

J is TRBJ2-7 and V is TRBV20-1, with 8 bases matching TRBD2. CDR3 length equals 14 residues. V was pared by 3 bases and J by 4 bases, with 8 bases of the junction left unmatched. Per germline, CDR1 DFQATT and CDR2 SNEGSKA (reference sequence). The CDR3 DNA sequence: TGCAGTGCTAGTCGGGGTAGCGGGGCTTACGAGCAGTACTTC. It codes for CSASRGSGAYEQYF.

This sequence joins TRBV4-1 and TRBJ1-1; D unclear. The germline gives CDR1 MGHRA, CDR2 YSYEKL. The CDR3 is 13 residues long. V was shortened by 4 bases and J by 2 bases, with 8 bases between the two germline ends. CDR3 in amino acids: CASSLTLNTEAFF. As DNA, the CDR3 is TGCGCCAGCAGCCTGACCCTAAACACTGAAGCTTTCTTT.

The chain links TRBV5-6 to TRBJ1-2; D gene uncertain. Per the germline V gene, CDR1 is SGHDT and CDR2 is YYEEEE. V was pared by 3 bases and J by 5 bases, with 11 bases between. This CDR3 comprises 13 residues. In DNA, the CDR3 is TGTGCCAGCAGCTCCCAGTTGGATTATGGCTACACCTTC. Translating gives CASSSQLDYGYTF.

This sequence joins TRBV4-1 and TRBJ1-1; D gene ambiguous. The CDR3 sequence is 13 residues long. Germline assignment: CDR1 MGHRA and CDR2 YSYEKL. V was pared by 0 bases and J by 1 base, with 3 bases between. The CDR3 sequence: CASSQDPNTEAFF. Here the CDR3 DNA reads TGCGCCAGCAGCCAAGATCCGAACACTGAAGCTTTCTTT.

The chain combines TRBV11-2 with TRBJ1-6; 8 bases match TRBD1. The CDR3 loop spans 14 amino acids. After removal of 10 bases from V and 7 bases from J, the junction contained 9 bases not matched to a gene. Germline CDR1 SGHAT, CDR2 FQNNGV. CDR3 protein: CATQGTGGNSPLHF. Here the CDR3 DNA reads TGTGCCACCCAGGGGACAGGCGGGAATTCACCCCTCCACTTT.